This is a list of T cell receptor beta chains from one sample in a study of T cells in Graves' hyperthyroidism and ophthalmopathy. TCRdb processed the multiplex PCR reads anew with MiXCR; each CDR3 protein has one entry. Among 300,000 to 350,000 distinct CDR3 sequences listed, 15% to 20% were seen once. Material for sequencing was blood. The receptors stem from a woman in her 50s with Graves' hyperthyroidism. Each CDR3 is given with its conserved first and last residue. A D gene is named only where the DNA matches it firmly. Only some rows state a clone size, as once, few, many or a class for expanded clones.

j_call clone_size v_call d_call cdr3_aa cdr3_nt
TRBJ2-2 few TRBV7-6 . CASSFTTENTGELFF TGTGCCAGCAGCTTTACTACCGAGAACACCGGGGAGCTGTTTTTT
TRBJ2-3 . TRBV9 TRBD2 CASSVAPSGGTDTQYF TGTGCCAGCAGCGTAGCCCCTAGCGGGGGGACAGATACGCAGTATTTT
TRBJ2-5 many TRBV2 TRBD2 CASSEAELAGGKTQYF TGTGCCAGCAGTGAAGCGGAACTAGCGGGGGGGAAGACCCAGTACTTC
TRBJ1-1 . TRBV5-1 . CASSLLGNQNTEAFF TGCGCCAGCAGCTTGCTAGGAAACCAGAACACTGAAGCTTTCTTT
TRBJ2-3 many TRBV5-1 . CASSVGGATDTQYF TGCGCCAGCAGCGTCGGGGGAGCCACAGATACGCAGTATTTT
TRBJ2-1 many TRBV2 TRBD2 CASTPRLALDNEQFF TGTGCCAGCACCCCGAGACTAGCGCTAGACAATGAGCAGTTCTTC
TRBJ1-6 many TRBV28 . CASSLVGRTDSPLHF TGTGCCAGCAGTTTAGTCGGGAGGACGGATTCACCCCTCCACTTT
TRBJ1-2 few TRBV20-1 TRBD1 CSASSGTGGYGYTF TGCAGTGCCTCCTCCGGGACAGGGGGCTATGGCTACACCTTC
TRBJ2-5 many TRBV20-1 . CSASGSQETQYF TGCAGTGCTAGTGGCTCGCAAGAGACCCAGTACTTC
TRBJ2-2 . TRBV7-8 TRBD2 CASSLVLAAGVMNTGELFF TGTGCCAGCAGCTTAGTTCTTGCAGCGGGGGTGATGAACACCGGGGAGCTGTTTTTT
TRBJ2-5 . TRBV15 . CATSRGGDQYF TGTGCCACCAGCAGAGGCGGGGACCAGTACTTC
TRBJ2-3 . TRBV6-1 TRBD1 CASSRDRGSDTQYF TGTGCCAGCAGTCGGGACAGGGGGTCCGATACGCAGTATTTT
TRBJ2-3 few TRBV6-1 . CASTPTGTDTQYF TGTGCCAGCACCCCGACTGGCACAGATACGCAGTATTTT
TRBJ2-5 . TRBV7-8 TRBD2 CASSSRRLAGGFETQYF TGTGCCAGCAGCTCCCGTAGACTAGCGGGAGGGTTTGAGACCCAGTACTTC
TRBJ1-4 many TRBV7-2 TRBD1 CASSQGQHNEKLFF TGTGCCAGCAGCCAGGGACAGCATAATGAAAAACTGTTTTTT
TRBJ2-5 . TRBV5-1 . CASSLVPSQETQYF TGCGCCAGCAGCTTGGTACCTAGCCAAGAGACCCAGTACTTC
TRBJ2-7 few TRBV20-1 . CSARDEVASYEQYF TGCAGTGCTAGAGATGAGGTGGCGTCCTACGAGCAGTACTTC
TRBJ2-2 few TRBV19 . CASRTITGELFF TGTGCCAGTAGAACGATCACCGGGGAGCTGTTTTTT
TRBJ1-4 many TRBV11-3 . CASSFPPTRTGTNEKLFF TGTGCCAGCAGCTTCCCTCCGACAAGGACGGGCACTAATGAAAAACTGTTTTTT
TRBJ1-6 . TRBV5-1 TRBD1 CASSFQTGESPLHF TGCGCCAGCAGCTTCCAGACAGGGGAGAGCCCCCTCCACTTT
TRBJ2-5 . TRBV7-9 . CASSLFDQSGTQYF TGTGCCAGCAGCTTATTCGATCAGTCGGGGACCCAGTACTTC
TRBJ2-7 . TRBV6-5 . CASSYGQGLNEQYF TGTGCCAGCAGTTACGGGCAGGGGTTGAACGAGCAGTACTTC
TRBJ1-6 many TRBV7-3 . CASSLVRDRRTASSYNSPLHF TGTGCCAGCAGCTTAGTCCGGGATCGACGGACGGCGAGCTCCTATAATTCACCCCTCCACTTT
TRBJ2-3 few TRBV7-9 . CASSPALRGGEDTQYF TGTGCCAGCAGCCCGGCCCTTAGGGGTGGTGAAGATACGCAGTATTTT
TRBJ1-2 . TRBV6-1 . CASRDPTGGYTF TGTGCCAGCAGGGACCCCACGGGGGGCTACACCTTC
TRBJ2-3 few TRBV24-1 . CATSDRTTSTDTQYF TGTGCCACCAGTGATCGAACTACTAGCACAGATACGCAGTATTTT
TRBJ2-3 many TRBV27 . CASSGPRGTSTDTQYF TGTGCCAGCAGTGGACCTAGGGGAACTAGCACAGATACGCAGTATTTT
TRBJ2-3 many TRBV12-3/TRBV12-4 . CASSYSDTQYF TGTGCCAGCAGTTACTCGGATACGCAGTATTTT
TRBJ2-3 few TRBV10-3 TRBD2 CAISESSGARYTQYF TGTGCCATCAGTGAATCTAGCGGAGCGAGGTATACGCAGTATTTT
TRBJ2-3 . TRBV20-1 . CSALPPPQKDTQYF TGCAGTGCTTTGCCACCCCCGCAGAAAGATACGCAGTATTTT
TRBJ1-2 . TRBV20-1 . CSARMAGANYGYTF TGCAGTGCTAGAATGGCAGGTGCTAACTATGGCTACACCTTC
TRBJ2-1 few TRBV7-9 . CASSLEQHNNEQFF TGTGCCAGCAGCTTAGAACAGCACAACAATGAGCAGTTCTTC
TRBJ2-4 . TRBV6-1 . CASSEARENIQYF TGTGCCAGCAGTGAAGCGCGCGAGAACATTCAGTACTTC
TRBJ2-3 many TRBV2 . CASRPSADTQYF TGTGCCAGCAGGCCATCGGCAGATACGCAGTATTTT
TRBJ2-7 many TRBV3-1 . CASSPLAYSYEQYF TGTGCCAGCAGCCCATTGGCCTATTCCTACGAGCAGTACTTC
TRBJ2-2 . TRBV12-3/TRBV12-4 . CASLTGQYTGELFF TGTGCCAGCCTTACAGGGCAGTACACCGGGGAGCTGTTTTTT
TRBJ1-1 many TRBV20-1 . CSARDPRGTREAFF TGCAGTGCTAGAGATCCCCGGGGGACGCGTGAAGCTTTCTTT